The 21 T cell receptor beta chains reported below all come from one sample, sequenced in a study of siplizumab effects on memory and regulatory T cells. Generated by immunoSEQ multiplex PCR, the TCRdb table keeps only in-frame clones and is missing some. The sample holds roughly 110,000 clones; around 93% are singletons and the top ten take roughly 0.17%. The sequenced sample was non-Treg CD4+ T cells sorted from blood. These receptors were taken from a human donor in good health.

The V gene is TRBV5-1, the J gene TRBJ2-5; 10 bases align to TRBD2. Germline V lookup: CDR1 SGHRS, CDR2 YFSETQ. The CDR3 has 14 residues. V dropped 4 bases and J dropped 5; count of bases not matched to a gene: 5. The CDR3 loop reads CASSASGGEETQYF. The DNA for the CDR3 is TGCGCCAGCAGCGCTAGCGGGGGTGAGGAGACCCAGTACTTC.

This clone was found once. The chain recombines TRBV6-6 with TRBJ1-1; no firm D call. Trimming removed 0 bases at V and 0 bases at J, with 8 bases between. CDR1 is MNHNY, CDR2 SVGAGI, per germline (reference sequence). This CDR3 is built from 15 residues. The CDR3 bases are TGTGCCAGCAGTTACTCGAGGCAGATGAACACTGAAGCTTTCTTT. Protein product: CASSYSRQMNTEAFF.

The V call is TRBV9, the J call TRBJ1-2; D is undetermined. Germline loops: CDR1 SGDLS, CDR2 YYNGEE. V lost 0 bases and J 1 base, leaving 4 bases between the germline ends. The CDR3 is 13 amino acids. The CDR3 bases are TGTGCCAGCAGCGTAGATGTTAACTATGGCTACACCTTC. Its translation is CASSVDVNYGYTF.

The chain links TRBV5-4 to TRBJ2-1; 9 nucleotides line up with TRBD2. Germline V gene lookup returns CDR1 SGHNT and CDR2 YYREEE (reference sequence). The CDR3 contains 15 residues. The V and J ends lost 3 bases and 4 bases, in that order; junction bases with no gene match: 5. The CDR3 DNA follows: TGTGCCAGCAGCTCCACTAGCGGGTTTTACAATGAGCAGTTCTTC. Translation gives CASSSTSGFYNEQFF.

The J gene is TRBJ1-2, the V gene TRBV5-6, with 9 bases fitting TRBD1. CDR3 length: 15 amino acids. The germline V gene has CDR1 SGHDT and CDR2 YYEEEE. V lost 0 bases and J lost 6; bases outside the gene matches: 6. DNA for the CDR3: TGTGCCAGCAGCTTGGTGAGGACAGGGGAAAATGGCTACACCTTC. Translation: CASSLVRTGENGYTF. The whole variable domain, remainder taken from reference TRBV5-6 and TRBJ1-2, is DAGVTQSPTHLIKTRGQQVTLRCSPKSGHDTVSWYQQALGQGPQFIFQYYEEEERQRGNFPDRFSGHQFPNYSSELNVNALLLGDSALYLCASSLVRTGENGYTFGSGTRLTVV.

This clone was recorded only once. The chain carries TRBV6-5 and TRBJ1-1; the D gene is possibly TRBD1 (6 bases). CDR3 length: 12 amino acids. With 2 bases removed from V and 10 bases from J, the gap between germline ends came to 11 bases. Germline-derived CDR1 and CDR2 are MNHEY and SVGAGI. CDR3 bases: TGTGCCAGCAGTTACGATGGGGGCAGAGCTTTCTTT. This sequence encodes CASSYDGGRAFF.

The J gene is TRBJ1-3, the V gene TRBV28; D unclear. CDR1 is MDHEN, CDR2 SYDVKM, per germline. Trimming took 9 bases from V and 2 from J, leaving 8 bases between them. The CDR3 extends over 12 amino acids. Here the CDR3 DNA reads TGTGCCAGTCGGAGAACTGGAAACACCATATATTTT. It yields the protein CASRRTGNTIYF.

The V and J genes are TRBV6-4 and TRBJ1-5, with a possible D match to TRBD1 (6 bases). V was cut by 4 bases and J by 7 bases, with 17 bases left in between. This CDR3 is built from 15 residues. CDR1 and CDR2 (germline): MRHNA, SNTAGT. The CDR3 loop is CASSAGAGEGQPQHF. CDR3 bases: TGTGCCAGCAGTGCAGGGGCAGGGGAGGGACAGCCCCAGCATTTT.

The rearrangement joins TRBV15 to TRBJ1-2, with D possibly matching TRBD1 (5 bases). Germline CDR1 and CDR2: LNHNV and YYDKDF (reference sequence). This CDR3 region has 16 residues. V lost 0 bases to trimming and J lost 1 base, with 12 bases between them. CDR3 bases: TGTGCCACCAGCAGAGAGGGGGATTGGAGTAACTATGGCTACACCTTC. Amino acid sequence: CATSREGDWSNYGYTF.

The gene calls are TRBV25-1 and TRBJ1-5; D uncertain. This CDR3 region has 12 residues. Trimming left V 4 bases short and J 2 bases short, with 3 bases between. The germline V gene encodes CDR1 MGHDK and CDR2 SYGVNS. For the CDR3, the DNA is TGTGCCAGCAGTGTAGGCAATCAGCCCCAGCATTTT. Encoded protein: CASSVGNQPQHF.

This sequence joins TRBV7-2 and TRBJ2-1; possibly TRBD2 for D (6 bases). The CDR3 is 15 residues long. From germline, CDR1 is SGHTA and CDR2 FQGNSA. V shed 5 bases and J shed 0 bases, with 11 bases lying between them. The CDR3 sequence: CASSGGWGSYNEQFF. DNA of the CDR3: TGTGCCAGCAGCGGGGGGTGGGGCTCCTACAATGAGCAGTTCTTC.

V usage is TRBV28 and J usage is TRBJ1-2; 9 bases are a match to TRBD1. J was trimmed by 3 bases and V by 6 bases; bases with no gene match: 8. CDR3 length: 15 amino acids. Germline V gene data show CDR1 as MDHEN and CDR2 as SYDVKM. CDR3 region: CASRSGQGHDYGYTF. CDR3 in DNA: TGTGCCAGCAGATCCGGACAGGGGCATGACTATGGCTACACCTTC.

J is TRBJ1-2 and V is TRBV28, with a tentative D call TRBD1 (6 bases). Trimming took off 3 bases at V and 4 bases at J, with 12 bases between the two ends. The CDR3 is 14 residues long. Germline V gives CDR1 MDHEN, CDR2 SYDVKM. The CDR3 coding sequence is TGTGCCAGCAGTTTTCACGACAGGCTCTATGGCTACACCTTC. Its translation: CASSFHDRLYGYTF.

The V gene is TRBV15, the J gene TRBJ1-2, with D tentatively TRBD1 (5 bases). The germline gives CDR1 LNHNV, CDR2 YYDKDF (reference sequence). CDR3 length: 13 amino acids. V gave up 0 bases and J gave up 6 bases, with 8 bases separating them. The chain's CDR3 is CATSRDQGDGYTF. In DNA, the CDR3 is TGTGCCACCAGCAGAGATCAAGGGGATGGCTACACCTTC.

The rearrangement uses TRBV28 and TRBJ1-2; tentative D call: TRBD1 (5 bases). Germline CDR1 reads MDHEN; CDR2 reads SYDVKM. The length of the CDR3 is 12 residues. Trimming cost V 6 bases and J 8 bases, with 13 bases left between them. The CDR3 DNA reads as TGTGCCAGCAGGGTAGGGGATTCCGGCTACACCTTC. Its protein product is CASRVGDSGYTF.

The V call is TRBV11-2, the J call TRBJ2-2; D not certain. Germline CDR1 is SGHAT and CDR2 is FQNNGV. V gave up 1 base and J gave up 14 bases, with 14 bases separating them. The CDR3 has 13 residues. In DNA form, the CDR3 reads TGTGCCAGCAGCTTAGTTGGCCAGGCCCGCCTGTTTTTT. Translation: CASSLVGQARLFF.

The chain is built from TRBV18 and TRBJ1-1; the match to TRBD1 covers 8 bases. The CDR3 extends over 16 amino acids. J gave up 5 bases and V 6 bases, and 14 bases lay outside the gene matches. Germline V CDR1 and CDR2: KGHSH, LQKENI. CDR3 nucleotide sequence: TGTGCCAGCTCCCCCCCGTGGACAGGGAGATATACTGAAGCTTTCTTT. Amino acid sequence: CASSPPWTGRYTEAFF.

This rearrangement joins TRBV10-3 to TRBJ1-2; D ambiguous. The CDR3 consists of 14 residues. The V and J ends lost 8 bases and 10 bases respectively, with 23 bases between them. Germline CDR1 is ENHRY and CDR2 is SYGVKD. CDR3 protein: CAISWTEFSEAYTF. The CDR3 region has the DNA TGTGCCATCTCTTGGACGGAATTTAGTGAGGCCTACACCTTC.

J is TRBJ1-1 and V is TRBV11-2, with a possible D match to TRBD1 (5 bases). Trimming took off 3 bases at V and 6 bases at J, with 11 bases between the two ends. The CDR3 contains 13 residues. Germline V gives CDR1 SGHAT, CDR2 FQNNGV. CDR3: CASSFSRGAEAFF. The CDR3 nucleotides read TGTGCCAGCAGCTTTTCACGGGGGGCTGAAGCTTTCTTT.

The rearrangement links TRBV5-1 to TRBJ2-7; either TRBD1 or TRBD2 may supply D (5 bases each). CDR1 is SGHRS and CDR2 is YFSETQ in the germline V gene. The length of the CDR3 is 13 residues. V lost 5 bases to trimming and J lost 4 bases, with 13 bases between them. DNA of the CDR3: TGCGCCAGCAGTGGGGCGGGCTTATACGAGCAGTACTTC. It is translated as CASSGAGLYEQYF.

The chain has TRBV10-3 and TRBJ1-2; 10 nucleotides agree with TRBD1. With 7 bases clipped from V and 8 bases from J, the junction kept 7 bases outside the gene matches. Germline CDR1 ENHRY, CDR2 SYGVKD. This CDR3 spans 13 amino acids. The CDR3 DNA is TGTGCCATCACCCTGACAGGGGGCTGGGGCTACACCTTC. Residues: CAITLTGGWGYTF.